One sample yielded the 17 T cell receptor beta chains listed below, sequenced in a study of CD8 T cells in ankylosing spondylitis. General study findings and limits: Ankylosing spondylitis blood appeared to carry a characteristic TCR beta motif of roughly eight highly homologous variants.

Each CDR3 protein is one row after TCRdb ran MiXCR on the 5' RACE reads. In the table there are around 390,000 distinct CDR3 sequences, approximately 20% of which are singletons. No antigen has been identified for these receptors. The sample comprised blood, either unsorted or a sorted T cell fraction (not recorded which). The receptors stem from a male donor with ankylosing spondylitis.

The CDR3 region is CASTPKGTSGSVDTQYF. CDR3 bases: TGTGCCAGTACCCCCAAGGGAACTAGCGGGAGTGTGGATACGCAGTATTTT. The J gene is TRBJ2-3, the V gene TRBV19; TRBD2 agrees at 11 bases. This CDR3 has 17 amino acids. The germline V gene encodes CDR1 LNHDA and CDR2 SQIVND (reference sequence). The trim removed 7 bases at V and 6 bases at J, leaving 15 bases unmatched.

V usage is TRBV5-5 and J usage is TRBJ2-2; TRBD2 is a possible D gene (5 bases). Germline CDR1 and CDR2: SGHKS and YYEKEE (reference sequence). The V end lost 4 bases, the J end lost 3 bases, and 13 bases lay between the germline ends. This CDR3 has 15 residues. CDR3 DNA: TGTGCCAGCAGCGGACTTGTCACTGACACCGGGGAGCTGTTTTTT. The encoded protein is CASSGLVTDTGELFF.

This rearrangement joins TRBV7-9 to TRBJ2-3; weak D call: TRBD2 (5 bases). The V gene lost 5 bases and the J gene lost 0 bases, with 9 bases spanning the gap. The CDR3 extends over 14 amino acids. Germline V gives CDR1 SEHNR, CDR2 FQNEAQ (reference sequence). CDR3 nucleotides: TGTGCCAGCAGCGGGAGCGGTAGCACAGATACGCAGTATTTT. This gives the protein CASSGSGSTDTQYF.

This clonotype appeared a few times. The chain has TRBV6-2 or TRBV6-3 and TRBJ1-5; unclear D gene. V shed 5 bases and J shed 7 bases, with 12 bases lying between them. CDR1 is MNHEY, CDR2 SVGEGT, per germline. The CDR3 contains 13 residues. DNA of the CDR3: TGTGCCAGCAGTCAAACGTTGGGACAGCCCCAGCATTTT. Amino acids: CASSQTLGQPQHF.

This clonotype was observed a few times. The V gene is TRBV7-8, the J gene TRBJ2-7; 7 bases are shared with TRBD2. Germline V gene data show CDR1 as SGHVS and CDR2 as FQNEAQ. The V and J ends lost 5 bases and 6 bases, in that order; junction bases with no gene match: 10. The CDR3 is 14 residues long. The CDR3: CASSEARAGSEQYF. The CDR3 DNA is TGTGCCAGCAGCGAGGCCCGAGCGGGGTCCGAGCAGTACTTC. Supplemented by reference TRBV7-8 and TRBJ2-7, the full variable domain reads GAGVSQSPRYKVAKRGQDVALRCDPISGHVSLFWYQQALGQGPEFLTYFQNEAQLDKSGLPSDRFFAERPEGSVSTLKIQRTQQEDSAVYLCASSEARAGSEQYFGPGTRLTVT.

The chain is built from TRBV30 and TRBJ1-5; D not certain. The CDR3 spans 13 residues. The V end lost 1 base, the J end lost 1 base, and 5 bases lay between the germline ends. Germline assignment: CDR1 GTSNPN and CDR2 SVGIG (reference sequence). The CDR3 spells CAWSGDSNQPQHF. DNA for the CDR3: TGTGCCTGGAGTGGAGACAGCAATCAGCCCCAGCATTTT.

J is TRBJ2-2 and V is TRBV2; either TRBD1 or TRBD2 may supply D (5 bases each). The germline V gene has CDR1 SNHLY and CDR2 FYNNEI. The V end was cut by 4 bases, the J end by 6 bases, with 9 bases between. This CDR3 comprises 13 residues. In DNA, the CDR3 is TGTGCCAGCAGTGGACGGGACGCCGGGGAGCTGTTTTTT. This translates into CASSGRDAGELFF.

The chain recombines TRBV29-1 with TRBJ2-1; 7 bases match TRBD2. This CDR3 region has 14 residues. The V gene's germline CDR1 is SQVTM and CDR2 ANQGSEA. Unmatched junction bases numbered 4, after V lost 4 bases and J lost 1 base. The CDR3 DNA sequence: TGCAGCGTTGTGGGGGAGGGGTCCTACAATGAGCAGTTCTTC. This gives the protein CSVVGEGSYNEQFF.

This clonotype has only a few counts. The chain links TRBV21-1 to TRBJ2-3; the tabulated D call, TRBD1, remains unverified against the DNA. TRBV21-1 is marked as a pseudogene. The CDR3 runs to 16 residues. CDR3 region: CASSRRDREGPDTQYF. The CDR3 DNA is TGTGCCAGCAGCCGCCGGGACAGGGAGGGCCCAGATACGCAGTATTTT.

Only a few counts were recorded for this clonotype. The chain carries TRBV4-1 and TRBJ1-4, with 7 bases fitting TRBD1. The CDR3 has 17 amino acids. The germline V gene encodes CDR1 MGHRA and CDR2 YSYEKL. V was clipped by 0 bases and J by 4 bases; unmatched bases: 8. For the CDR3, the DNA is TGCGCCAGCAGCCAAGATCTAGGGGGCTCCCGTAATGAAAAACTGTTTTTT. Translating gives CASSQDLGGSRNEKLFF.

The chain employs TRBV2 and TRBJ1-5, with TRBD1 matching over 9 bases. Looked up from germline, CDR1 is SNHLY and CDR2 is FYNNEI. Trimming at V came to 8 bases and at J to 5 bases, leaving 10 bases not matched to a gene. CDR3 length: 15 amino acids. CDR3 amino acids: CASGGQGRMDQPQHF. For the CDR3, the DNA is TGTGCCAGCGGGGGACAGGGAAGGATGGATCAGCCCCAGCATTTT.

The rearrangement links TRBV13 to TRBJ2-1; 7 bases align to TRBD1. Trimming cost V 4 bases and J 5 bases; bases outside gene matches: 11. Germline lookup yields CDR1 PRHDT and CDR2 FYEKMQ (reference sequence). The CDR3 spans 16 residues. CDR3 bases: TGTGCCAGCAGCTCACAAGGGGGCGCTGACGACAATGAGCAGTTCTTC. It encodes CASSSQGGADDNEQFF.

The chain recombines TRBV18 with TRBJ2-5, with TRBD1 identical over 9 bases. This CDR3 comprises 14 residues. V trimming: 5 bases; J trimming: 2 bases; junction bases outside the gene matches: 3. In germline, CDR1 is KGHSH, CDR2 LQKENI. The DNA for the CDR3 is TGTGCCAGCTCAGCTGACAGGGGGCAAGAGACCCAGTACTTC. Translated: CASSADRGQETQYF.

This clonotype was counted only a few times. The chain has TRBV2 and TRBJ1-6; 8 positions agree with TRBD1. The V gene end was trimmed by 7 bases and the J gene end by 7 bases; junction bases not matched to a gene: 15. This CDR3 spans 17 amino acids. The V gene's germline CDR1 is SNHLY and CDR2 FYNNEI. The DNA for the CDR3 is TGTGCCAGCACCCACTCACAGGGGGAACTTGGGAATTCACCCCTCCACTTT. The encoded protein is CASTHSQGELGNSPLHF.

The CDR3 is CASSLAPDYGYTF. In nucleotides, the CDR3 is TGTGCCAGCAGCTTGGCGCCTGACTATGGCTACACCTTC. The chain carries TRBV5-8 and TRBJ1-2; D uncertain. This CDR3 comprises 13 residues. The germline gives CDR1 SGHTS, CDR2 YDEGEE. Trimming left V 0 bases short and J 3 bases short, with 6 bases between. The whole variable domain, remainder taken from reference TRBV5-8 and TRBJ1-2, is EAGVTQSPTHLIKTRGQQATLRCSPISGHTSVYWYQQALGLGLQFLLWYDEGEERNRGNFPPRFSGRQFPNYSSELNVNALELEDSALYLCASSLAPDYGYTFGSGTRLTVV.

The V and J genes are TRBV6-5 and TRBJ1-2, with D perhaps matching TRBD1 (5 bases). Germline assignment: CDR1 MNHEY and CDR2 SVGAGI. The CDR3 is 15 residues long. V lost 3 bases and J 4 bases, leaving 15 bases between the germline ends. The CDR3 DNA reads TGTGCCAGCAGTTATTTGGGAAGACAGCTCTATGGCTACACCTTC. Amino acids: CASSYLGRQLYGYTF.

This chain connects TRBV6-1 to TRBJ2-1, with 10 bases lining up with TRBD1. The V gene's germline CDR1 is MNHNS and CDR2 SASEGT. This CDR3 has 15 residues. Trimming removed 8 bases from V and 3 bases from J; junction bases left unmatched: 7. The CDR3 spells CASVSRDRGYNEQFF. Written as DNA, the CDR3 is TGTGCCAGCGTGAGTCGGGACAGGGGCTACAATGAGCAGTTCTTC.